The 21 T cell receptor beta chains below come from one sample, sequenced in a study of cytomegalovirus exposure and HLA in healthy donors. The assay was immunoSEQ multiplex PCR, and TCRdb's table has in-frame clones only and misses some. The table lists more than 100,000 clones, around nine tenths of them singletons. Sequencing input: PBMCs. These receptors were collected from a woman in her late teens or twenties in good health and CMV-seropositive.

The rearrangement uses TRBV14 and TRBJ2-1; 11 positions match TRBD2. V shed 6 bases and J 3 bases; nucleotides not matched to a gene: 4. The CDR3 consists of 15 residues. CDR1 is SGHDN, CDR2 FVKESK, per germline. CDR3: CASSPGTSGYNEQFF. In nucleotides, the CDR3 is TGTGCCAGCAGTCCCGGGACTAGCGGCTACAATGAGCAGTTCTTC.

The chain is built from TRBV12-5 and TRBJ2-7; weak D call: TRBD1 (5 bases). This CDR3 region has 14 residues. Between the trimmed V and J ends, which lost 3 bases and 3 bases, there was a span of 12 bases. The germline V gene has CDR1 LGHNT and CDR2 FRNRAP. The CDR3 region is CASGLGQGNYEQYF. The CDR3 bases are TGTGCTAGTGGTTTAGGGCAGGGCAACTACGAGCAGTACTTC.

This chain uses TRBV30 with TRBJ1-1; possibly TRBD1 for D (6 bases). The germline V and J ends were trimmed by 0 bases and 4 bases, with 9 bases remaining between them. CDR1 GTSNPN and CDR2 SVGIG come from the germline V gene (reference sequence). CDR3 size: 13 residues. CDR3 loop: CAWSVVRGTEAFF. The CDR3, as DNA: TGTGCCTGGAGTGTAGTCAGGGGCACTGAAGCTTTCTTT.

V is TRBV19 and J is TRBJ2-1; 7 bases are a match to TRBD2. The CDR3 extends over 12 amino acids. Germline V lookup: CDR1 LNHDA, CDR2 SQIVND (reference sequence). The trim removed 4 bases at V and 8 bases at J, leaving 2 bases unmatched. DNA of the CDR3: TGTGCCAGTAGTACCCGGGAGGATGAGCAGTTCTTC. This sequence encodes CASSTREDEQFF.

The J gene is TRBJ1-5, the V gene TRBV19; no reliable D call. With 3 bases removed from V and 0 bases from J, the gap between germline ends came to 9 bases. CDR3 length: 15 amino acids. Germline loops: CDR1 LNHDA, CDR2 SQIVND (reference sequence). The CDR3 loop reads CASSITGYSNQPQHF. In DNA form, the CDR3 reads TGTGCCAGTAGTATTACGGGGTATAGCAATCAGCCCCAGCATTTT. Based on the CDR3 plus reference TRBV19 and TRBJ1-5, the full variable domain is DGGITQSPKYLFRKEGQNVTLSCEQNLNHDAMYWYRQDPGQGLRLIYYSQIVNDFQKGDIAEGYSVSREKKESFPLTVTSAQKNPTAFYLCASSITGYSNQPQHFGDGTRLSIL.

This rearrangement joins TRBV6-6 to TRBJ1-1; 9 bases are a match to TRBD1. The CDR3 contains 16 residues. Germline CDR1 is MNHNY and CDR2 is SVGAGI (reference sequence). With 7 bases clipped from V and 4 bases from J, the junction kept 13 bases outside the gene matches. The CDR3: CASNPGQGWGITEAFF. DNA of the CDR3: TGTGCCAGCAATCCCGGACAGGGGTGGGGTATCACTGAAGCTTTCTTT.

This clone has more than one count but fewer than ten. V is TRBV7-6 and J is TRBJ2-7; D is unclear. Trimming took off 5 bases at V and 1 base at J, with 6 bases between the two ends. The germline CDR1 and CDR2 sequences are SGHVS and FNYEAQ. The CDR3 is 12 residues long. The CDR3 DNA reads TGTGCCAGCAGCCCTAGTTCCTACGAGCAGTACTTC. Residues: CASSPSSYEQYF.

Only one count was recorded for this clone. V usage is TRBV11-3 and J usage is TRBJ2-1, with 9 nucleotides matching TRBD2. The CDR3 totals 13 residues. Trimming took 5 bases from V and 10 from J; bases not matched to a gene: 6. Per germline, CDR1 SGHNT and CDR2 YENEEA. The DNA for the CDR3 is TGTGCCAGCAGCCGAATTAGCGGGGGAGAGCAGTTCTTC. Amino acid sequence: CASSRISGGEQFF.

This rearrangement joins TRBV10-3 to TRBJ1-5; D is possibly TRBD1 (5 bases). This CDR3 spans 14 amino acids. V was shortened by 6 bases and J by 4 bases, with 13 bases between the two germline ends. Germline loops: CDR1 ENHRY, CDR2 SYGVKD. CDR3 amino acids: CAISWDGTNQPQHF. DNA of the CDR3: TGTGCCATCAGCTGGGACGGGACTAATCAGCCCCAGCATTTT.

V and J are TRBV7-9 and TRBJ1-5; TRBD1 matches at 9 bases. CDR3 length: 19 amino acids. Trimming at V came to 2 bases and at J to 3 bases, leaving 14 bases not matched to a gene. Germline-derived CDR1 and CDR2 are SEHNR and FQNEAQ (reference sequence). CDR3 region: CASSLTGPGQGFINQPQHF. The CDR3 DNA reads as TGTGCCAGCAGCTTAACCGGACCGGGACAGGGATTTATCAATCAGCCCCAGCATTTT.

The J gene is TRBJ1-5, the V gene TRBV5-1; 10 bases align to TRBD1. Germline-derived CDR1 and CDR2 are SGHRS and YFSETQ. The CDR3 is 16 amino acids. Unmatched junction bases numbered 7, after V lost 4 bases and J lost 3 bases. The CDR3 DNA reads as TGCGCCAGCAGCCACCGGGACAGGGGTGTCAATCAGCCCCAGCATTTT. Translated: CASSHRDRGVNQPQHF.

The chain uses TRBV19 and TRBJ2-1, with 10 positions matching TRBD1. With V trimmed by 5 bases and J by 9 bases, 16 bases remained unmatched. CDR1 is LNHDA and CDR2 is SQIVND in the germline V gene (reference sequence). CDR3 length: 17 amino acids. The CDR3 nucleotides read TGTGCCAGTAGTCCGCGCCGGACAGGGGGATGGGTCAGTGAGCAGTTCTTC. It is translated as CASSPRRTGGWVSEQFF.

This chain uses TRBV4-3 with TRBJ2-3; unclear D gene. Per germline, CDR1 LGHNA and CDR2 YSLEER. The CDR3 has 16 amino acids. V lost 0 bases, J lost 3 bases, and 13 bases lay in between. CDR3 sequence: CASSQDQNGDTDTQYF. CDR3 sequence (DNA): TGCGCCAGCAGCCAAGATCAGAATGGAGATACAGATACGCAGTATTTT.

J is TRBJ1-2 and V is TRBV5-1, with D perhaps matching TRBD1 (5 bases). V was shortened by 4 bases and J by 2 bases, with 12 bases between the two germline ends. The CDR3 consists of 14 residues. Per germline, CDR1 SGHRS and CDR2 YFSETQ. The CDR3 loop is CASSPDDSNYGYTF. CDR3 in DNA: TGCGCCAGCAGCCCGGATGACAGCAACTATGGCTACACCTTC.

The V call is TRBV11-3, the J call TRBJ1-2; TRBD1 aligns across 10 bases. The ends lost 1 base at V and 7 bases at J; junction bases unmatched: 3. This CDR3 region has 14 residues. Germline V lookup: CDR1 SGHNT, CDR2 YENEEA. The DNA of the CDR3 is TGTGCCAGCAGCTTAGGGACAGGGGGGATTGGCTACACCTTC. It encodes CASSLGTGGIGYTF.

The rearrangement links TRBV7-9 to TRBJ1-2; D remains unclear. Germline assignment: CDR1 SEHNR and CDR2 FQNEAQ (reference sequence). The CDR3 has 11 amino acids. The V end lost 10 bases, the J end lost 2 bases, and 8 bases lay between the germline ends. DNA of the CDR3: TGTGCCACCGCAGTCAACTATGGCTACACCTTC. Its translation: CATAVNYGYTF. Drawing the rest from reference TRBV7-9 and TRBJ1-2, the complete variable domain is DTGVSQNPRHKITKRGQNVTFRCDPISEHNRLYWYRQTLGQGPEFLTYFQNEAQLEKSRLLSDRFSAERPKGSFSTLEIQRTEQGDSAMYLCATAVNYGYTFGSGTRLTVV.

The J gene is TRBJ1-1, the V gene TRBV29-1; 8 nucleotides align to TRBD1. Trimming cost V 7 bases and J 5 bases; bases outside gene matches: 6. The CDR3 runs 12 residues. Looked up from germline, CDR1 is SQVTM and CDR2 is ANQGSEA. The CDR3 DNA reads TGCAGCGCCGGACAGGGACGGACTGAAGCTTTCTTT. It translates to CSAGQGRTEAFF.

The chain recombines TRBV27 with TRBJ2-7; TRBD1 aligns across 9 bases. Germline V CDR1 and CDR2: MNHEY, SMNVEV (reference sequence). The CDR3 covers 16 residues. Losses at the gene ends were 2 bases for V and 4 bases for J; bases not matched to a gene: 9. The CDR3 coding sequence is TGTGCCAGCAGTTTACAGAAAGGACAGGGGATTTACGAGCAGTACTTC. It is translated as CASSLQKGQGIYEQYF.

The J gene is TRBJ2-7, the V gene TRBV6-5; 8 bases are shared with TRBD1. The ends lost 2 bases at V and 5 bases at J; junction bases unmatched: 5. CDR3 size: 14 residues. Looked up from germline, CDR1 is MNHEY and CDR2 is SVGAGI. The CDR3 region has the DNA TGTGCCAGCAGTTACCGACAGGGGCCGGACGAGCAGTACTTC. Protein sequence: CASSYRQGPDEQYF.

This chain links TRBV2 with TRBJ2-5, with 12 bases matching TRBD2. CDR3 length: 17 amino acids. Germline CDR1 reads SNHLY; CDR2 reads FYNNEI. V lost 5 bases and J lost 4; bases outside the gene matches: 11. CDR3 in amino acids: CASSRTSGIFAPETQYF. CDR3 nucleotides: TGTGCCAGCAGTAGGACTAGCGGGATCTTTGCCCCAGAGACCCAGTACTTC. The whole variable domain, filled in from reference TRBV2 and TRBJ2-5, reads EPEVTQTPSHQVTQMGQEVILRCVPISNHLYFYWYRQILGQKVEFLVSFYNNEISEKSEIFDDQFSVERPDGSNFTLKIRSTKLEDSAMYFCASSRTSGIFAPETQYFGPGTRLLVL.

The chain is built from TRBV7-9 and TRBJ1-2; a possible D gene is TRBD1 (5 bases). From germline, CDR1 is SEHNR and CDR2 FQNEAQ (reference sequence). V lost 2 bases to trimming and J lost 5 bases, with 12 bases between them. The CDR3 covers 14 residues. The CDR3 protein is CASSLSSQVYGYTF. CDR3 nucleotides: TGTGCCAGCAGCTTAAGCTCACAGGTTTATGGCTACACCTTC.